This T cell receptor beta chain is drawn from a study of blood T cells in healthy people across ages. Whole-study context: The template switching approach captured approximately one barcoded beta molecule for every two T cells.

With a J-beta primer mix and a sample-barcoded 5' primer, a second PCR ran about 7 to 12 cycles. TCRdb re-derived calls from the 5' RACE reads in MiXCR, one entry per CDR3 protein. The table has 1.5 million to 2 million distinct CDR3 sequences, under 30% seen once. Those donating, healthy Caucasian individuals from Russia, were aged roughly 6 to 95. The receptor was derived from a woman aged 25 to 39 in good health. The sequencing sample was made of blood.

DNA for the CDR3: TGTGCCAGCAGTCCCCGAGGACAGGCCAAAGGGGAGCAGTACTTC. Its protein is CASSPRGQAKGEQYF. This chain uses TRBV12-3 or TRBV12-4 with TRBJ2-7; TRBD1 aligns across 7 bases. The CDR3 is 15 residues long. The trim removed 5 bases at V and 7 bases at J, leaving 14 bases unmatched.